The 12 T cell receptor beta chains reported below all come from one sample, sequenced in a study of cytomegalovirus exposure and HLA in healthy donors. Amplification used 60 Vbeta primers and 13 Jbeta primers. Sequencing was performed with immunoSEQ multiplex PCR; in TCRdb, only in-frame clones are kept and a portion is missing. The table records roughly 110,000 clones, over 60% of them present only once. Sequencing input: PBMCs. The receptors derive from a man aged 25-40 years in good health and CMV-seropositive.

The chain couples TRBV2 to TRBJ1-5; 7 nucleotides align to TRBD1. Germline-derived CDR1 and CDR2 are SNHLY and FYNNEI. The CDR3 covers 15 residues. Trimming removed 8 bases from V and 5 bases from J; junction bases left unmatched: 12. The CDR3 region has the DNA TGTGCCAGCTCTCTCAGGGGGGCGTCCGATCAGCCCCAGCATTTT. Its protein is CASSLRGASDQPQHF.

The chain combines TRBV5-1 with TRBJ2-1; 8 bases match TRBD1. The V and J ends lost 0 bases and 3 bases, in that order; junction bases with no gene match: 2. From germline, CDR1 is SGHRS and CDR2 YFSETQ. The CDR3 consists of 15 residues. In DNA form, the CDR3 reads TGCGCCAGCAGCTTGGAGGACAGGGTCTACAATGAGCAGTTCTTC. Protein: CASSLEDRVYNEQFF.

The chain joins TRBV12-5 to TRBJ2-3; 9 bases map to TRBD2. After removal of 10 bases from V and 11 bases from J, the junction contained 10 bases not matched to a gene. Per germline, CDR1 LGHNT and CDR2 FRNRAP. This CDR3 contains 12 residues. CDR3 DNA sequence: TGTGCTACGGCGGGGGGGCCCAAGGAGCAGTATTTT. It yields the protein CATAGGPKEQYF.

The chain combines TRBV29-1 with TRBJ2-7; TRBD2 is a possible D gene (5 bases). Deletions cut 4 bases from V and 3 bases from J, with 16 bases between. The CDR3 runs to 14 residues. The germline CDR1 and CDR2 sequences are SQVTM and ANQGSEA. The DNA of the CDR3 is TGCAGCGTTGCCGGGGATCATGCCAACTACGAGCAGTACTTC. Its protein is CSVAGDHANYEQYF.

This sequence joins TRBV5-6 and TRBJ2-3, with 11 nucleotides matching TRBD2. The CDR3 length is 16 residues. The junction had 9 bases not matched to a gene; V was cut back by 4 bases and J by 5 bases. The V gene's germline CDR1 is SGHDT and CDR2 YYEEEE. The CDR3: CASSIPSGGPGDTQYF. In DNA, the CDR3 is TGTGCCAGCAGCATCCCTAGCGGGGGGCCGGGAGATACGCAGTATTTT. The complete variable domain, with remaining parts taken from reference TRBV5-6 and TRBJ2-3, reads DAGVTQSPTHLIKTRGQQVTLRCSPKSGHDTVSWYQQALGQGPQFIFQYYEEEERQRGNFPDRFSGHQFPNYSSELNVNALLLGDSALYLCASSIPSGGPGDTQYFGPGTRLTVL.

This chain links TRBV5-4 with TRBJ1-1; D unclear. This CDR3 comprises 12 residues. Germline V gene data show CDR1 as SGHNT and CDR2 as YYREEE (reference sequence). Trimming removed 0 bases at V and 9 bases at J, with 9 bases between. CDR3 region: CASSLGEGQAFF. CDR3 DNA sequence: TGTGCCAGCAGCTTGGGAGAGGGTCAAGCTTTCTTT.

The gene calls are TRBV5-4 and TRBJ1-1; TRBD1 is a possible D gene (5 bases). The V gene's germline CDR1 is SGHNT and CDR2 YYREEE (reference sequence). V lost 4 bases to trimming and J lost 0 bases, with 7 bases between them. This CDR3 region has 13 residues. CDR3 in DNA: TGTGCCAGCAGCGGGGGGGTGAACACTGAAGCTTTCTTT. Residues: CASSGGVNTEAFF.

This chain connects TRBV18 to TRBJ1-1; D not certain. The V end lost 6 bases, the J end lost 1 base, and 15 bases lay between the germline ends. The CDR3 contains 15 residues. Per germline, CDR1 KGHSH and CDR2 LQKENI. CDR3: CASSQSPRGNTEAFF. In DNA form, the CDR3 reads TGTGCCAGCTCCCAGAGCCCCCGGGGGAACACTGAAGCTTTCTTT.

The gene calls are TRBV10-3 and TRBJ1-5; 7 bases agree with TRBD1. The CDR3 is 14 residues long. CDR1 is ENHRY and CDR2 is SYGVKD in the germline V gene. Unmatched junction bases numbered 4, after V lost 5 bases and J lost 3 bases. CDR3 nucleotide sequence: TGTGCCATCAGTCCAGGGGGGATCAATCAGCCCCAGCATTTT. Its protein is CAISPGGINQPQHF.

The chain uses TRBV6-1 and TRBJ1-3, with D unclear. Germline V CDR1 and CDR2: MNHNS, SASEGT. V was shortened by 7 bases and J by 2 bases, with 12 bases between the two germline ends. CDR3 size: 14 residues. This CDR3 reads CASMTGETGNTIYF. The CDR3 DNA is TGTGCCAGCATGACGGGAGAAACTGGAAACACCATATATTTT.

This clone was counted between two and nine times. The chain employs TRBV5-4 and TRBJ1-2, with D perhaps matching TRBD1 (6 bases). The germline gives CDR1 SGHNT, CDR2 YYREEE (reference sequence). V was clipped by 0 bases and J by 2 bases, with 11 bases between them. The CDR3 contains 15 residues. The CDR3 bases are TGTGCCAGCAGCTTGGCACAGGGAAGGAACTATGGCTACACCTTC. As protein: CASSLAQGRNYGYTF.

The rearrangement joins TRBV27 to TRBJ2-7; TRBD1 matches at 9 bases. This CDR3 contains 14 residues. V trimming: 3 bases; J trimming: 3 bases; junction bases outside the gene matches: 3. The germline V gene has CDR1 MNHEY and CDR2 SMNVEV (reference sequence). CDR3 nucleotide sequence: TGTGCCAGCAGTTTCGGGACAGGGAACTACGAGCAGTACTTC. Translation gives CASSFGTGNYEQYF.